This T cell receptor (beta chain) was obtained from a study of T cell responses to AZD1222 COVID-19 vaccine. Overall study findings and caveats: Only 5 to 7 AZD1222 recipients tested seropositive at baseline. Reports indicate that nearly half of spike-specific TCRs are directed at unmutated variant regions. Vaccination with two AZD1222 doses was followed by a rise in Spike-specific TCR breadth and depth. Vaccine-associated CD4 TCRs ranged over spike, dominating at 160-218 and 743-854.

Unmatched junction bases numbered 14, after V lost 5 bases and J lost 5 bases. CDR3 size: 17 residues. The germline CDR1 and CDR2 sequences are MNHEY and SMNVEV (reference sequence). Sequencing used immunoSEQ multiplex PCR; TCRdb keeps in-frame clones, though not all of them. The profile shows around 110,000 clones, roughly nine tenths of them singletons. With regard to this clone: Its antigen is not identified.

The V gene is TRBV27, the J gene TRBJ2-7; 11 positions agree with TRBD2. The sequence came from an adult who received the AZD1222 COVID-19 vaccine. The material sequenced was peripheral blood, taken 28 days after the second AZD1222 dose. This CDR3 is CASSTLSLAGGIDEQYF. The CDR3 nucleotides read TGTGCCAGCAGTACCCTAAGCCTAGCGGGAGGTATCGACGAGCAGTACTTC.